This TCR beta chain was sequenced in a study of shared clonotypes between healthy human individuals. Method: immunoSEQ multiplex PCR; TCRdb's copy keeps in-frame clones and lacks some. The sample contains approximately 740,000 clones, about 74% of which appear only once. V lost 5 bases and J 5 bases, leaving 13 bases between the germline ends. CDR1 and CDR2 (germline): SGHNT, YENEEA. The CDR3 runs 13 residues. The healthy adult donors were HIV-negative and reported no recent acute infections or vaccinations. Study outcomes and limitations: Among donors, the sharing of clonotypes was expected to be influenced by sequencing depth. Some clonotypes were shared by all four sorted-subset donors, while others were not shared. The non-shared ones had lower generation probabilities than the shared ones.

Remarks on this clone: The antigen is not known.

This clonotype was sampled from a woman under 40 in good health. Sequenced material: memory CD4+ T cells sorted from blood. Subset defined: CD45RA-negative fraction. The rearrangement joins TRBV11-3 to TRBJ2-7, with a weak D call TRBD1 (6 bases). This CDR3 is CASSITGSNEQYF. The CDR3, as DNA: TGTGCCAGCAGCATAACAGGGAGCAACGAGCAGTACTTC. Drawing the rest from reference TRBV11-3 and TRBJ2-7, the complete variable domain is EAGVVQSPRYKIIEKKQPVAFWCNPISGHNTLYWYLQNLGQGPELLIRYENEEAVDDSQLPKDRFSAERLKGVDSTLKIQPAELGDSAVYLCASSITGSNEQYFGPGTRLTVT.